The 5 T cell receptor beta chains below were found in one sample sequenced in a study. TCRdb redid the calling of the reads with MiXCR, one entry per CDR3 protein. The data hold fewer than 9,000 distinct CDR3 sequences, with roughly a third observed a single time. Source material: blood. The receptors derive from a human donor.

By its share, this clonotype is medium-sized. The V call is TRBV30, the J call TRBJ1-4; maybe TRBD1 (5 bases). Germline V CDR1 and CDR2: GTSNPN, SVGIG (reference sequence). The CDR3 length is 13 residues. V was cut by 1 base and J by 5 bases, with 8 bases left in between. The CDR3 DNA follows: TGTGCCTGGAGTGGACAGATGAATGAAAAACTGTTTTTT. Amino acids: CAWSGQMNEKLFF.

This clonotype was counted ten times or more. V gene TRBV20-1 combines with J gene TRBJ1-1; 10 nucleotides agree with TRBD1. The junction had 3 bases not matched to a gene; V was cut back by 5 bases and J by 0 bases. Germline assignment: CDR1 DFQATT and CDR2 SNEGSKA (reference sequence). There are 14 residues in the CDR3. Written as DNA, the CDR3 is TGCAGTGCTGGGACAGGGGCGCTGAACACTGAAGCTTTCTTT. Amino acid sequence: CSAGTGALNTEAFF.

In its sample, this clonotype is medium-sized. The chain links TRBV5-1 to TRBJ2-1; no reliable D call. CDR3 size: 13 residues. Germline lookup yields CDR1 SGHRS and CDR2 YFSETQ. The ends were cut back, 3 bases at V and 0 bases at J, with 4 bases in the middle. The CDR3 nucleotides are TGCGCCAGCAGCTCAAGCTCCTACAATGAGCAGTTCTTC. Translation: CASSSSSYNEQFF. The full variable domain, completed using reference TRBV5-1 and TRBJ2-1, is KAGVTQTPRYLIKTRGQQVTLSCSPISGHRSVSWYQQTPGQGLQFLFEYFSETQRNKGNFPGRFSGRQFSNSRSEMNVSTLELGDSALYLCASSSSSYNEQFFGPGTRLTVL.

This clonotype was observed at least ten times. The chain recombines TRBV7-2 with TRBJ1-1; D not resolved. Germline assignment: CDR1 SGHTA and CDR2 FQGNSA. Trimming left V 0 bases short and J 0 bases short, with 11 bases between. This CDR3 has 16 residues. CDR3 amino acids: CASSLAPGPMNTEAFF. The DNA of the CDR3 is TGTGCCAGCAGCTTAGCCCCCGGCCCAATGAACACTGAAGCTTTCTTT.

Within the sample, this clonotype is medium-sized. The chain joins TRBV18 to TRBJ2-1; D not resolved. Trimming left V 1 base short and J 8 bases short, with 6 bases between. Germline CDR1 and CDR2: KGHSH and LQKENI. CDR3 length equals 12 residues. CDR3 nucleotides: TGTGCCAGCTCACCACAACGAGATGAGCAGTTCTTC. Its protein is CASSPQRDEQFF.